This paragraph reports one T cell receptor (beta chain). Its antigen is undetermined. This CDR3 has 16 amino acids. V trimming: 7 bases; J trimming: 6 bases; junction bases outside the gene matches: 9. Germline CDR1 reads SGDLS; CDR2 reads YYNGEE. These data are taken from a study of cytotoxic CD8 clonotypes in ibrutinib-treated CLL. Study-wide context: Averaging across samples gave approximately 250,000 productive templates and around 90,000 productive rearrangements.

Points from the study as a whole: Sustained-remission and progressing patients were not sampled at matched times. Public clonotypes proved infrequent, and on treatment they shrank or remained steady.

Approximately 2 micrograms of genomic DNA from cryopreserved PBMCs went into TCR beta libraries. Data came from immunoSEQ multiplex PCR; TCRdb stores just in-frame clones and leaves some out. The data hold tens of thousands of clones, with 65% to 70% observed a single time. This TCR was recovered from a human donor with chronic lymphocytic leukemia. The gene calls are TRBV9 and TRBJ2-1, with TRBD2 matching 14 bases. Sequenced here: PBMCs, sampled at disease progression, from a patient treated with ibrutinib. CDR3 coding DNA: TGTGCCAGCGGCCGACTAGCGGGAGGGGCCATCAATGAGCAGTTCTTC. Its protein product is CASGRLAGGAINEQFF.